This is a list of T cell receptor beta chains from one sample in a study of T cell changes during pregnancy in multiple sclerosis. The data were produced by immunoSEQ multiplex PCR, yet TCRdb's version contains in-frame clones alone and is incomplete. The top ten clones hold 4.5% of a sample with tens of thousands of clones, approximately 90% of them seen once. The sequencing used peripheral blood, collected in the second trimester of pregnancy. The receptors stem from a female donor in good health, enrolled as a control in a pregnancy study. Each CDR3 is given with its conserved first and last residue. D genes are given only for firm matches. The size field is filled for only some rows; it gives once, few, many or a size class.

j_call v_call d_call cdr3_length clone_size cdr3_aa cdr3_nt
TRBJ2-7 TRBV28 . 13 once CASRSGVSYEQYF TGTGCCAGCAGGTCCGGGGTCTCCTACGAGCAGTACTTC
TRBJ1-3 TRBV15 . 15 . CATSRDGRGVNTIYF TGTGCCACCAGCAGAGATGGCAGGGGAGTGAACACCATATATTTT
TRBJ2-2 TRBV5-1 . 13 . CASSLDSTGELFF TGCGCCAGCAGCCTGGACTCTACCGGGGAGCTGTTTTTT
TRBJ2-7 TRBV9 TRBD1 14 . CASSVVGDRDEQYF TGTGCCAGCAGCGTAGTAGGGGACAGGGACGAGCAGTACTTC
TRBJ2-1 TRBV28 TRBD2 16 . CASSLKGSGRYNEQFF TGTGCCAGCAGTCTCAAAGGTAGCGGGAGGTACAATGAGCAGTTCTTC
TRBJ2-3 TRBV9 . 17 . CASSTSKEVAGTDTQYF TGTGCCAGCAGCACCAGCAAGGAGGTAGCGGGCACAGATACGCAGTATTTT
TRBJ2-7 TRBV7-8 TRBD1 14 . CASSYGQAIYEQYF TGTGCCAGCAGCTACGGACAGGCGATCTACGAGCAGTACTTC
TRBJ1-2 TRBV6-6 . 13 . CASCFDLGTHYTF TGTGCCAGCTGCTTCGACCTCGGGACACACTACACCTTC
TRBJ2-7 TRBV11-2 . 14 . CASSLGYSTYEQYF TGTGCCAGCAGCTTAGGATATAGTACCTACGAGCAGTACTTC
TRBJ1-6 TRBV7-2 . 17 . CASSSNRGGQNGAPLHF TGTGCCAGCAGCTCGAACCGTGGGGGCCAGAATGGGGCACCCCTCCACTTT
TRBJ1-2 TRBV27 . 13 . CASSQGSGGGYTF TGTGCCAGCAGTCAGGGATCTGGTGGAGGCTACACCTTC
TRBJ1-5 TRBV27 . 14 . CASSLLGAGEAQHF TGTGCCAGCAGTTTATTAGGGGCGGGGGAGGCCCAGCATTTT
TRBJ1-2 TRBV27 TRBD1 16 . CASSSPVRGRDRGYTF TGTGCCAGCAGCTCGCCAGTTAGGGGGCGCGATCGTGGCTACACCTTC
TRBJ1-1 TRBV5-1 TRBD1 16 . CASRRGQDGVGTEAFF TGCGCCAGCAGGCGGGGACAGGACGGGGTAGGGACTGAAGCTTTCTTT
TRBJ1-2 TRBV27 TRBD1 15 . CASSYDREMMYGYTF TGTGCCAGCAGTTACGACAGGGAAATGATGTATGGCTACACCTTC
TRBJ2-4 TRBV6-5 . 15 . CASSYSELAKNIQYF TGTGCCAGCAGTTACTCGGAGCTAGCCAAAAACATTCAGTACTTC
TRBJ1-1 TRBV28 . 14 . CASSRARGNTEAFF TGTGCCAGCAGTCGCGCGAGAGGGAACACTGAAGCTTTCTTT
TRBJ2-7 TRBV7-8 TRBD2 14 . CASSPVVAGDGQYF TGTGCCAGCAGCCCCGTGGTAGCGGGAGATGGGCAGTACTTC
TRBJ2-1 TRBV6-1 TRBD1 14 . CASSPLRGQSEQFF TGTGCCAGCAGCCCCCTCAGGGGACAGAGTGAGCAGTTCTTC
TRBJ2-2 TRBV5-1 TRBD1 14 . CASNGQGQSGELFF TGCGCCAGCAACGGACAGGGACAGAGCGGGGAGCTGTTTTTT
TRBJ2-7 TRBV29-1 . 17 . CSVSGPKSDGRGYEQYF TGCAGCGTATCCGGCCCGAAAAGCGATGGCAGAGGCTACGAGCAGTACTTC
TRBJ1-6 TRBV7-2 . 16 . CASSFSASGLNSPLHF TGTGCCAGCAGCTTCAGCGCCTCGGGGTTGAATTCACCCCTCCACTTT
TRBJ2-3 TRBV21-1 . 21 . CASSKDRSSGSAWRGADTQYF TGTGCCAGCAGCAAAGATAGGTCTAGCGGGAGCGCATGGCGGGGCGCAGATACGCAGTATTTT
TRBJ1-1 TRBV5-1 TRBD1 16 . CASSLSGTGVWTEAFF TGCGCCAGCAGCTTATCCGGGACAGGGGTTTGGACTGAAGCTTTCTTT
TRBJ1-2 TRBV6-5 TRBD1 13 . CASSYAGGYGYTF TGTGCCAGCAGTTACGCAGGGGGCTACGGCTACACCTTC
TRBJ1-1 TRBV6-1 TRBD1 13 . CAGRTGLYTEAFF TGTGCCGGAAGGACAGGGTTGTACACTGAAGCTTTCTTT
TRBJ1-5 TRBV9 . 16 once CASSVGDTEENQPQHF TGTGCCAGCAGCGTGGGAGACACCGAAGAAAATCAGCCCCAGCATTTT
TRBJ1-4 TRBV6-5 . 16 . CASSYSRGGTNEKLFF TGTGCCAGCAGTTACTCCCGAGGAGGGACTAATGAAAAACTGTTTTTT
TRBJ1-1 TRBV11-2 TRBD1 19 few CASSPESLRDRDQNTEAFF TGTGCCAGCAGCCCCGAATCCCTCCGGGACAGGGACCAGAACACTGAAGCTTTCTTT
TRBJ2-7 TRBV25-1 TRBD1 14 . CASSEPGQAYEQYF TGTGCCAGCAGTGAACCGGGACAGGCGTACGAGCAGTACTTC
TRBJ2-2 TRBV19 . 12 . CASTSRTWELFF TGTGCCAGTACCTCCCGAACTTGGGAGCTGTTTTTT
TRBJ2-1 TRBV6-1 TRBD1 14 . CASSEARGQGEQFF TGTGCCAGCAGTGAAGCGCGTGGACAGGGTGAGCAGTTCTTC
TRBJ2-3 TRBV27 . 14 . CASSGQGGGDTQYF TGTGCCAGCAGCGGACAGGGAGGGGGGGATACGCAGTATTTT
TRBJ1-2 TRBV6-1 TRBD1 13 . CASSPQGADGYTF TGTGCCAGCAGTCCCCAGGGGGCCGATGGCTACACCTTC
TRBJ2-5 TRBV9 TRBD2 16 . CASSLGAGGASETQYF TGTGCCAGCAGCCTCGGGGCGGGGGGGGCTTCAGAGACCCAGTACTTC
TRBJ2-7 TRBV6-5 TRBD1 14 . CASRWGQAPYEQYF TGTGCCAGCAGATGGGGACAGGCCCCCTACGAGCAGTACTTC
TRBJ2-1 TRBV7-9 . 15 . CASSLRGGAGNEQFF TGTGCCAGCAGCTTAAGGGGGGGGGCTGGAAATGAGCAGTTCTTC
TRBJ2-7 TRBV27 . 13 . CASSFGASYEQYF TGTGCCAGCAGTTTTGGGGCCTCCTACGAGCAGTACTTC
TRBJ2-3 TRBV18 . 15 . CASSPRGLVPDTQYF TGTGCCAGCTCACCACGGGGCTTAGTCCCAGATACGCAGTATTTT
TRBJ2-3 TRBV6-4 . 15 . CASSEGQGSVDTQYF TGTGCCAGCAGTGAAGGGCAGGGGTCTGTAGATACGCAGTATTTT
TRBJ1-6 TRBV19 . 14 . CASSQPGGVSPLHF TGTGCCAGTAGCCAGCCCGGGGGGGTTTCACCCCTCCACTTT
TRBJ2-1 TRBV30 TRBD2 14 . CAWSVFGGYNEQFF TGTGCCTGGAGTGTTTTCGGGGGGTACAATGAGCAGTTCTTC